Sequencing of this TCR beta chain was carried out in a study of blood T cells in healthy people across ages (dated by TCRdb to between 2014 and 2016). Regarding the complete study: In model experiments, roughly one uniquely barcoded TCR beta cDNA molecule per two T cells was captured by template switching. The study analyzed two additional independent replicas of 1 million unique cDNA reads from the same blood draw for two donors, one aged 18 to 30 and one aged 80 or older. Donors were grouped into four age groups: young (average roughly 16 years), middle-aged (about 38), aged (roughly 67) and long-lived (approximately 78). To avoid experimental bias, donors of different ages were distributed randomly across sequencing lanes. Age-related changes in TCR beta repertoire diversity were measured in the study by deep sequencing normalized with unique cDNA molecular identifiers. Results the study describes overall, beyond this receptor: Compared with the aged group, the long-lived group had more naive CD4+ T cells, fewer expanded clones and increased TCR diversity, a pattern suggesting age selection. As age increased, observed TCR beta diversity per million T cells dropped in a roughly linear way, and a significant reduction was already evident by age 40. Total diversity estimates from one million sequenced T cells were considered lower bounds and underestimates. Donor CMV infection status was unknown, potentially confounding age-related changes in expanded clonotypes. Because profiling used bulk unsorted PBMCs, naive and antigen-experienced compartments could not be compared conclusively. A strong correlation was found between observed TCR beta diversity and the percentage of naive T cells measured by flow cytometry.

Library preparation was by 5' RACE. These reads were obtained on an Illumina HiSeq 2500. A second about 7 to 12 cycle PCR used a sample-barcoded 5' primer and a J-beta primer mix. Each TCR beta cDNA molecule received a unique molecular identifier from a template-switch 5' adaptor carrying 12 random nucleotides. At least 2.5 million CDR3-containing paired-end reads were obtained from each sample. First-strand cDNA was synthesized from all RNA with the Mint cDNA synthesis kit, primed by a TRBC-specific oligonucleotide. All cDNA was treated with uracil-DNA glycosylase and then went through a first 18-cycle PCR with the universal primers M1SS and BC2_uni_R. Under the source paper's analysis protocol: For normalization, 1 million high-quality reads, each with a distinct molecular identifier, were randomly selected from each sample. Reads sharing molecular identifiers were discarded rather than binned into consensus sequences. MiTCR, with a Q25 quality threshold and the strictest error-elimination algorithm, was used for CDR3 identification, clonotype clustering and error correction. A nonparametric unseen species model using Euler transformation provided a lower-bound estimate of total TCR beta diversity. TCRdb passed the public sequencing reads through fastp at Q25 and MiXCR, retaining productive beta sequences. For every CDR3 protein sequence, its rows merge into one entry that carries the most common genes and DNA. TCRdb, not the original authors, processed these V and J calls. The sample table lists about 380,000 distinct CDR3 sequences, roughly half of them with a count of one. Jointly, the top ten make up around 49% of the sample.

Trimming removed 3 bases from V and 10 bases from J, leaving 15 bases between the germline ends. Spanning cysteine to phenylalanine, the CDR3 consists of 12 amino acids. Of the read, only the CDR3 DNA is kept; its 36 bases are in frame from base 1. CDR1 DFQATT and CDR2 SNEGSKA are derived from the germline V gene (reference sequence). About this clonotype: Its antigen has not been determined. Within one base of it there is no much larger clone, and no base qualities were kept.

Systemically healthy Caucasian individuals from Russia, roughly 40 in total and aged about 6 to 95 years, were included as donors. Each donor gave roughly 9 milliliters of peripheral blood, drawn into EDTA-treated Vacutainer tubes. Ficoll-Paque density-gradient centrifugation was used to isolate PBMCs, with at least 7 million per sample. Total RNA was extracted from PBMCs with Trizol reagent, with at least 6 micrograms obtained per sample. For every donor, flow cytometry on a PBMC aliquot measured the percentage of naive CD45RAhigh/CD27high T cells. The chain is encoded by TRBV20-1 joined to TRBJ1-2; there is no confident call for the D gene. This receptor was taken from a man in his 60s in good health. The sample was blood. The bases are TGCAGTGCTAGGGCCCTGAAGAAGGACTACACCTTC. It specifies CSARALKKDYTF.